The clone carrying this T cell receptor (beta chain) showed up just a few times. This CDR3 spans 13 amino acids. CDR1 SGDLS and CDR2 YYNGEE come from the germline V gene. The ends were cut back, 0 bases at V and 3 bases at J, with 7 bases in the middle. A single record per CDR3 protein comes from TCRdb applying MiXCR to the 5' RACE reads. The top ten clones hold around 2.2% of a sample with roughly 66,000 distinct CDR3 sequences, roughly 4.5% of them seen once. These data originate in a study of neurological immune-mediated disorders. This TCR was sampled from a woman aged 65 to 85 with multiple sclerosis. Source material: PBMCs. The chain has TRBV9 and TRBJ2-7, with a possible D match to TRBD2 (5 bases). This CDR3 is CASSVVAGYEQYF. As DNA, the CDR3 is TGTGCCAGCAGCGTAGTGGCGGGCTACGAGCAGTACTTC.